Presented here are 27 T cell receptor beta chains from one specimen sequenced in a study of CD8 T cells in Susac syndrome. RNA amounts of roughly 0.45 to 1 ug underwent reverse transcription with random hexamers. TCRdb itself ran the immunoSEQ multiplex PCR reads through MiXCR, one entry per CDR3 protein. This sample has hundreds of thousands of distinct CDR3 sequences, with around 95% found just once. Sequenced input: CD4+ T cells from PBMCs. The receptors originated from a human donor with multiple sclerosis.

The chain uses TRBV6-4 and TRBJ2-7; 9 nucleotides line up with TRBD2. J lost 3 bases, V lost 2 bases, and 11 bases had no gene match. Per the germline V gene, CDR1 is MRHNA and CDR2 is SNTAGT. The CDR3 runs to 17 residues. In DNA, the CDR3 is TGTGCCAGCAGTGACGCCCCCTGGACTAGCGCCCACTACGAGCAGTACGTC. This encodes CASSDAPWTSAHYEQYV.

This clonotype was observed a single time. The chain uses TRBV5-1 and TRBJ2-5, with 12 bases identical to TRBD2. This CDR3 has 18 amino acids. Germline V gene lookup returns CDR1 SGHRS and CDR2 YFSETQ. Germline trimming cut 6 bases from V and 1 base from J; bases unmatched to any gene: 13. The CDR3 reads CASKSLIWGLAGQETQYF. CDR3 sequence (DNA): TGCGCCAGCAAATCCCTAATTTGGGGACTAGCGGGCCAAGAGACCCAGTACTTC.

This chain joins TRBV19 and TRBJ2-2; a possible D gene is TRBD2 (5 bases). The CDR3 has 14 amino acids. CDR1 is LNHDA and CDR2 is SQIVND in the germline V gene (reference sequence). V lost 3 bases and J 6 bases, leaving 11 bases between the germline ends. The CDR3 bases are TGTGCCAGTAGTATTTTTGGGAGCTCCGGGGAGCTGTTTTTT. Amino acid sequence: CASSIFGSSGELFF.

CDR3 protein: CASSRQGNEQFF. The CDR3 bases are TGTGCCAGCTCCCGCCAAGGGAATGAGCAGTTCTTC. The chain employs TRBV18 and TRBJ2-1; D is unclear. Germline V gene data show CDR1 as KGHSH and CDR2 as LQKENI. The CDR3 length is 12 residues. V lost 6 bases and J 7 bases, leaving 10 bases between the germline ends.

This chain joins TRBV19 and TRBJ2-3; D remains unclear. The CDR3 contains 11 residues. V was shortened by 4 bases and J by 10 bases, with 9 bases between the two germline ends. Per the germline V gene, CDR1 is LNHDA and CDR2 is SQIVND (reference sequence). The CDR3 DNA reads as TGTGCCAGTAGTAACCGGTTTCCGCAGTATTTT. Amino acid sequence: CASSNRFPQYF. The whole variable domain, filled in from reference TRBV19 and TRBJ2-3, reads DGGITQSPKYLFRKEGQNVTLSCEQNLNHDAMYWYRQDPGQGLRLIYYSQIVNDFQKGDIAEGYSVSREKKESFPLTVTSAQKNPTAFYLCASSNRFPQYFGPGTRLTVL.

CDR3 DNA sequence: TGTGCCAGCAGTTTAGCCCGGGTTAACTATGGCTACACCTTC. Residues: CASSLARVNYGYTF. The chain joins TRBV12-3 or TRBV12-4 to TRBJ1-2; D ambiguous. Trimming removed 0 bases at V and 1 base at J, with 6 bases between. CDR3 length: 14 amino acids.

The V call is TRBV5-1, the J call TRBJ1-1; D unresolved. Per the germline V gene, CDR1 is SGHRS and CDR2 is YFSETQ. The CDR3 covers 12 residues. Trimming took 4 bases from V and 3 from J, leaving 7 bases between them. The CDR3 reads CASSNTHTEAFF. In DNA, the CDR3 is TGCGCCAGCAGCAATACGCACACTGAAGCTTTCTTT. Based on the CDR3 plus reference TRBV5-1 and TRBJ1-1, the full variable domain is KAGVTQTPRYLIKTRGQQVTLSCSPISGHRSVSWYQQTPGQGLQFLFEYFSETQRNKGNFPGRFSGRQFSNSRSEMNVSTLELGDSALYLCASSNTHTEAFFGQGTRLTVV.

V is TRBV7-3 and J is TRBJ2-5, with D perhaps matching TRBD1 (6 bases). CDR1 and CDR2 from the germline V gene are SGHTA and FQGTGA. This CDR3 spans 15 amino acids. Deletions cut 2 bases from V and 5 bases from J, with 15 bases between. The CDR3 reads CASSLGGRAFETQYF. The CDR3 bases are TGTGCCAGCAGCTTAGGGGGCCGGGCTTTCGAGACCCAGTACTTC.

The chain carries TRBV3-1 and TRBJ2-5; TRBD2 agrees at 8 bases. The DNA end lines up better with TRBJ2-7; the J call may be wrong. The CDR3 has 15 residues. The V gene's germline CDR1 is LGHDT and CDR2 YNNKEL (reference sequence). CDR3 in amino acids: CASSQVGGGNYEQYF. DNA of the CDR3: TGTGCCAGCAGCCAAGTGGGCGGGGGGAACTACGAGCAGTACTTC.

This clonotype was recorded a few times. The rearrangement uses TRBV7-3 and TRBJ2-6; the D is unclear. V lost 2 bases and J lost 0, with 8 bases in between. Germline lookup yields CDR1 SGHTA and CDR2 FQGTGA. This CDR3 region has 16 residues. The CDR3 sequence: CASSLAASSGANVLTF. In DNA form, the CDR3 reads TGTGCCAGCAGCTTAGCAGCTAGCTCTGGGGCCAACGTCCTGACTTTC. The full variable domain, with the rest looked up from reference TRBV7-3 and TRBJ2-6, is GAGVSQTPSNKVTEKGKYVELRCDPISGHTALYWYRQSLGQGPEFLIYFQGTGAADDSGLPNDRFFAVRPEGSVSTLKIQRTERGDSAVYLCASSLAASSGANVLTFGAGSRLTVL.

The CDR3 bases are TGTGCCAGCAGCTTGGGACTGTCCTACAATGAGCAGTTCTTC. Translating gives CASSLGLSYNEQFF. This chain joins TRBV7-8 and TRBJ2-1, with D perhaps TRBD2 (6 bases). Germline lookup yields CDR1 SGHVS and CDR2 FQNEAQ. This CDR3 spans 14 amino acids. Trimming took off 3 bases at V and 1 base at J, with 7 bases between the two ends.

The chain carries TRBV29-1 and TRBJ2-3; D remains ambiguous. Trimming shortened V by 3 bases and J by 7 bases, and 5 bases separated the two germline ends. CDR3 length: 10 amino acids. Germline-derived CDR1 and CDR2 are SQVTM and ANQGSEA. The CDR3 region is CSVDVNTQYF. CDR3 nucleotides: TGCAGCGTTGACGTCAATACGCAGTATTTT.

The chain employs TRBV20-1 and TRBJ2-5; D is possibly TRBD1 (5 bases). The CDR3 runs to 15 residues. Trimming took 1 base from V and 1 from J, leaving 13 bases between them. Germline V lookup: CDR1 DFQATT, CDR2 SNEGSKA (reference sequence). This CDR3 is CSARASAGLQETQYF. The DNA for the CDR3 is TGCAGTGCTAGAGCTTCGGCAGGGCTCCAAGAGACCCAGTACTTC.

The rearrangement uses TRBV12-3 or TRBV12-4 and TRBJ2-4, with TRBD1 matching 10 bases. This CDR3 contains 15 residues. Germline trimming cut 5 bases from V and 2 bases from J; bases unmatched to any gene: 3. As DNA, the CDR3 is TGTGCCAGCAGTCAGGACAGGGGGACCAAAAACATTCAGTACTTC. Translating gives CASSQDRGTKNIQYF.

The rearrangement joins TRBV12-3 or TRBV12-4 to TRBJ2-2; the D gene is possibly TRBD2 (6 bases). Trimming cost V 6 bases and J 2 bases, with 13 bases left between them. This CDR3 contains 15 residues. The CDR3 sequence: CASRWLGLNTGELFF. The CDR3 DNA is TGTGCCAGCAGGTGGCTGGGACTCAACACCGGGGAGCTGTTTTTT.

V and J are TRBV28 and TRBJ2-6, with D uncertain. Germline CDR1 reads MDHEN; CDR2 reads SYDVKM. Trimming took 6 bases from V and 2 from J, leaving 11 bases between them. CDR3 length: 15 amino acids. The CDR3, as DNA: TGTGCCAGCAGCCCGATTGGGGCTGGGGCCAACGTCCTGACTTTC. Its protein product is CASSPIGAGANVLTF.

The chain couples TRBV6-2 or TRBV6-3 to TRBJ2-6, with 9 nucleotides matching TRBD1. The germline gives CDR1 MNHEY, CDR2 SVGEGT. The CDR3 spans 18 residues. J was trimmed by 0 bases and V by 7 bases; bases with no gene match: 10. The CDR3 bases are TGTGCCAGCACCTTATGGGGACAGGGACGCTCTGGGGCCAACGTCCTGACTTTC. Protein product: CASTLWGQGRSGANVLTF.

This sequence joins TRBV6-5 and TRBJ2-4; perhaps TRBD1 as D (6 bases). V lost 6 bases and J 6 bases, leaving 9 bases between the germline ends. This CDR3 contains 12 residues. Looked up from germline, CDR1 is MNHEY and CDR2 is SVGAGI. CDR3 in DNA: TGTGCCAGCAGGGCGACAGGAAACATTCAGTACTTC. It specifies CASRATGNIQYF.

The chain links TRBV11-2 to TRBJ2-3, with a weak D call TRBD2 (5 bases). The length of the CDR3 is 15 residues. V lost 4 bases and J 4 bases, leaving 15 bases between the germline ends. Germline values: CDR1 SGHAT, CDR2 FQNNGV. The CDR3: CASSSASSGPDTQYF. Written as DNA, the CDR3 is TGTGCCAGCAGCTCCGCTAGCTCCGGCCCAGATACGCAGTATTTT.

The J gene is TRBJ1-2, the V gene TRBV3-1; TRBD1 aligns across 7 bases. With 5 bases clipped from V and 4 bases from J, the junction kept 7 bases outside the gene matches. The CDR3 spans 14 residues. The germline CDR1 and CDR2 sequences are LGHDT and YNNKEL (reference sequence). CDR3: CASSYQQGTYGYTF. The DNA of the CDR3 is TGTGCCAGCAGCTATCAACAGGGGACCTATGGCTACACCTTC. The full variable domain, with the rest looked up from reference TRBV3-1 and TRBJ1-2, is DTAVSQTPKYLVTQMGNDKSIKCEQNLGHDTMYWYKQDSKKFLKIMFSYNNKELIINETVPNRFSPKSPDKAHLNLHINSLELGDSAVYFCASSYQQGTYGYTFGSGTRLTVV.

The gene calls are TRBV12-3 or TRBV12-4 and TRBJ2-2; D remains unclear. The CDR3 has 16 amino acids. Trimming cost V 3 bases and J 0 bases, with 11 bases left between them. In DNA form, the CDR3 reads TGTGCCAGCAGTTTTCCCTTGGGGTCGAACACCGGGGAGCTGTTTTTT. Protein: CASSFPLGSNTGELFF.

The V and J genes are TRBV7-8 and TRBJ2-7; TRBD1 agrees at 9 bases. The CDR3 sequence is 16 residues long. Germline V CDR1 and CDR2: SGHVS, FQNEAQ. The junction had 7 bases not matched to a gene; V was cut back by 1 base and J by 3 bases. CDR3 amino acids: CASSLGRPGQGYEQYF. DNA of the CDR3: TGTGCCAGCAGCTTAGGAAGACCGGGACAGGGCTACGAGCAGTACTTC.

This chain links TRBV7-3 with TRBJ2-2; TRBD2 matches at 10 bases. V gave up 2 bases and J gave up 0 bases; unmatched junction bases: 9. The length of the CDR3 is 19 residues. Germline CDR1 SGHTA, CDR2 FQGTGA. CDR3 region: CASSLWSGRVGANTGELFF. The CDR3 DNA is TGTGCCAGCAGCTTATGGAGCGGGAGGGTAGGGGCGAACACCGGGGAGCTGTTTTTT. Variable domain in full (rest from reference TRBV7-3 and TRBJ2-2): GAGVSQTPSNKVTEKGKYVELRCDPISGHTALYWYRQSLGQGPEFLIYFQGTGAADDSGLPNDRFFAVRPEGSVSTLKIQRTERGDSAVYLCASSLWSGRVGANTGELFFGEGSRLTVL.

This chain joins TRBV11-2 and TRBJ2-2; no reliable D call. This CDR3 spans 14 amino acids. Trimming cost V 5 bases and J 4 bases, with 11 bases left between them. Germline lookup yields CDR1 SGHAT and CDR2 FQNNGV. In DNA, the CDR3 is TGTGCCAGCAGCCCAAAAACGGGCACCGGGGAGCTGTTTTTT. Its translation: CASSPKTGTGELFF.

V gene TRBV6-5 combines with J gene TRBJ2-7, with TRBD2 matching over 9 bases. V lost 8 bases to trimming and J lost 6 bases; unmatched junction nucleotides: 11. CDR1 and CDR2 (germline): MNHEY, SVGAGI. This CDR3 region has 14 residues. The CDR3 is CASASLAGVSEQYV. In DNA, the CDR3 is TGTGCCAGCGCATCCTTAGCGGGAGTCAGCGAGCAGTACGTC.

CDR3 sequence: CASSLGEAARAFF. CDR3 coding DNA: TGTGCCAGCAGCTTAGGGGAGGCGGCTAGAGCTTTCTTT. V gene TRBV7-9 combines with J gene TRBJ1-1; D uncertain. There are 13 residues in the CDR3. Trimming cost V 1 base and J 10 bases, with 13 bases left between them. The germline CDR1 and CDR2 sequences are SEHNR and FQNEAQ (reference sequence).

This chain joins TRBV7-2 and TRBJ2-2; D is possibly TRBD2 (5 bases). Trimming took 1 base from V and 3 from J, leaving 9 bases between them. CDR1 and CDR2 from the germline V gene are SGHTA and FQGNSA. The CDR3 length is 15 residues. The DNA of the CDR3 is TGTGCCAGCAGCTTAGACGGGAAAGACACCGGGGAGCTGTTTTTT. Translating it yields CASSLDGKDTGELFF.